Below, one T cell receptor (beta chain) is given with its context. This receptor's antigen is unknown. No much larger clonotype is one base removed from it; base qualities were not supplied. In the germline V gene, CDR1 corresponds to MDHEN and CDR2 to SYDVKM. V is trimmed back by 7 bases and J by 2 bases, and the junction contains 4 bases that no gene match accounts for. The CDR3 goes from the cysteine to the phenylalanine over 13 residues. This entry keeps only the CDR3 DNA: 39 bases, framed from base 1. This sample is drawn from a study of OX40 agonist ivuxolimab in advanced cancers. Describing the broader study: Ivuxolimab, which targeted the costimulatory receptor OX40 (CD134), was an agonistic, fully human IgG2 monoclonal antibody. Partial responses were achieved by three dose-escalation patients, of whom one had hepatocellular carcinoma and two had cutaneous melanoma. The paper reports the monotherapy dose-escalation portion (N of about 47 patients) of the phase I ivuxolimab trial. The point of sequencing TCRbeta in the periphery was to test whether ivuxolimab changed TCR sequence diversity and drove clonal T-cell expansion. The dose-escalation cohort was about 83% male with a mean age of approximately 60 years, ranging from roughly 20 to 80. Intravenous ivuxolimab was administered to patients every 2 weeks at six dose levels: 0.01, 0.1, 0.3, 1.5, 3 and 10 mg/kg. Prior anti-PD-1, anti-PD-L1 or anti-CTLA-4 therapy was permitted, and approximately 42% of dose-escalation patients had received checkpoint inhibitors. Among the roughly 52 dose-escalation patients, 19 had hepatocellular carcinoma, 15 melanoma, 9 renal cell carcinoma and 9 head and neck cancer.

Overall results and qualifications from the work: On average, CD8+ T cells showed more expanded clones than CD4+ T cells after ivuxolimab. In the 0.1-3.0 mg/kg groups, partial responders had among the lowest normalized peripheral clonal expansion, particularly in CD8+ T cells. Which antigens the clonally expanded peripheral T cells were specific for was not determined. At doses from 0.1 to 3.0 mg/kg, clonal expansion was seen in both CD4+ and CD8+ blood T cells between baseline and week 6. Low levels of normalized T-cell clonal expansion were also shown by some nonresponding patients.

The trial excluded patients who had a history of autoimmune disease or who were on systemic immunosuppression. Peripheral blood for TCR sequencing was collected from all dose cohorts at baseline, on cycle 4 day 1, and on cycle 7 day 1. The samples were drawn from a first-in-human, open-label, multicenter phase I dose-escalation trial of ivuxolimab. Adults with locally advanced or metastatic head and neck squamous cell, hepatocellular, melanoma or renal cell carcinoma were enrolled in the trial. Before TCR sequencing, CD4+ and CD8+ T cells were separately sorted from peripheral blood. Genomic DNA was extracted from sorted cells for sequencing of the TCRbeta CDR3 region. The immunoSEQ Assay was used for sequencing of TCRbeta CDR3 regions. The clones in this table, taken by TCRdb from immuneACCESS, are in-frame only. Not every clone is retained; where verified, under half of the shortfall comes from an unresolved V gene, and the cause of the rest is unknown. Within this sample are approximately 74,000 clones, with over 75% of them counted one time only. Clones ranked in the top ten supply about 0.49% of the sample.

The specimen comprised CD4+ or CD8+ T cells sorted from blood, sampled in a trial of the OX40 agonist ivuxolimab. The V and J genes are TRBV28 and TRBJ2-7; 8 nucleotides in the junction match TRBD1. The sequence came from an adult with an advanced solid tumor such as melanoma, head and neck, liver or kidney cancer. The bases are TGTGCCAGCAAAGGACAGGGAGCCTACGAGCAGTACTTC. Translated, this gives CASKGQGAYEQYF.